Presented here are 22 T cell receptor beta chains from one specimen sequenced in a study of T cell responses to AZD1222 COVID-19 vaccine. Only in-frame clones appear in the TCRdb table, and some are missing; sequencing was by immunoSEQ multiplex PCR. The sample yields about 68,000 clones, about nine tenths seen once. The sequenced sample was peripheral blood, obtained on day 0 of AZD1222 vaccination. The receptors were sampled from an adult in good health.

This sequence joins TRBV5-5 and TRBJ1-1; D gene unclear. This CDR3 region has 13 residues. V was trimmed by 0 bases and J by 1 base, leaving 4 bases between them. Germline-derived CDR1 and CDR2 are SGHKS and YYEKEE (reference sequence). CDR3 in amino acids: CASSLVSNTEAFF. The CDR3 DNA reads as TGTGCCAGCAGCTTGGTCTCGAACACTGAAGCTTTCTTT. The variable domain in full, with the rest retrieved from reference TRBV5-5 and TRBJ1-1, is DAGVTQSPTHLIKTRGQQVTLRCSPISGHKSVSWYQQVLGQGPQFIFQYYEKEERGRGNFPDRFSARQFPNYSSELNVNALLLGDSALYLCASSLVSNTEAFFGQGTRLTVV.

This rearrangement joins TRBV6-2 or TRBV6-3 to TRBJ2-7, with D perhaps matching TRBD1 or TRBD2 (5 bases each). This CDR3 region has 14 residues. Trimming shortened V by 5 bases and J by 0 bases, and 11 bases separated the two germline ends. Germline loops: CDR1 MNHEY, CDR2 SVGEGT. The chain's CDR3 is CASSAGTASYEQYF. DNA of the CDR3: TGTGCCAGCAGTGCCGGGACGGCCTCCTACGAGCAGTACTTC.

J is TRBJ1-1 and V is TRBV19; possible D gene TRBD1, 5 bases. The V gene's germline CDR1 is LNHDA and CDR2 SQIVND (reference sequence). The CDR3 length is 15 residues. Between the trimmed V and J ends, which lost 2 bases and 6 bases, there was a span of 16 bases. CDR3 DNA: TGTGCCAGTAGTATATCTCGGGGTTGGGGCGCTGAAGCTTTCTTT. Its translation: CASSISRGWGAEAFF.

This chain links TRBV24-1 with TRBJ2-2, with unresolved D. V lost 0 bases and J 4 bases, leaving 5 bases between the germline ends. The CDR3 runs 14 residues. Germline lookup yields CDR1 KGHDR and CDR2 SFDVKD. As DNA, the CDR3 is TGTGCCACCAGTGATTTGTCCCTCACCGGGGAGCTGTTTTTT. Protein product: CATSDLSLTGELFF.

The chain joins TRBV28 to TRBJ2-7; 14 bases agree with TRBD2. Germline V gene sequence: CDR1 MDHEN, CDR2 SYDVKM. Losses at the gene ends were 4 bases for V and 5 bases for J; bases not matched to a gene: 22. The CDR3 runs 21 residues. CDR3 nucleotides: TGTGCCAGCAGTTCCCACCTAACGGGGGCTGTAGGGACTAGCGGGAGCCACGAGCAGTACTTC. It encodes CASSSHLTGAVGTSGSHEQYF.

The chain couples TRBV30 to TRBJ2-1; 12 bases align to TRBD2. From germline, CDR1 is GTSNPN and CDR2 SVGIG (reference sequence). The CDR3 is 16 residues long. V lost 3 bases, J lost 9 bases, and 12 bases stayed unmatched. The CDR3 sequence: CAWRKTGLAGGAEQFF. DNA for the CDR3: TGTGCCTGGAGGAAAACGGGGCTAGCGGGAGGGGCTGAGCAGTTCTTC.

The chain is built from TRBV10-3 and TRBJ1-3; D not resolved. The CDR3 extends over 16 amino acids. V was cut by 0 bases and J by 0 bases, with 9 bases left in between. The germline V gene encodes CDR1 ENHRY and CDR2 SYGVKD. In DNA, the CDR3 is TGTGCCATCAGTGAGTCGAATACCCACTCTGGAAACACCATATATTTT. This codes for CAISESNTHSGNTIYF.

This sequence joins TRBV5-1 and TRBJ1-4; D may be TRBD1 (6 bases). V lost 4 bases to trimming and J lost 3 bases, with 13 bases between them. This CDR3 is 15 amino acids long. CDR1 SGHRS and CDR2 YFSETQ come from the germline V gene. CDR3 sequence reads: CASSVTGIANEKLFF. For the CDR3, the DNA is TGCGCCAGCAGCGTAACAGGGATAGCTAATGAAAAACTGTTTTTT.

The genes are TRBV10-2 and TRBJ2-1; TRBD2 matches at 8 bases. Germline values: CDR1 WSHSY, CDR2 SAAADI. V shed 2 bases and J 7 bases; nucleotides not matched to a gene: 10. This CDR3 comprises 16 residues. The CDR3 loop reads CASSEPSGLARNEQFF. The CDR3, as DNA: TGCGCCAGCAGTGAGCCCTCAGGACTAGCTAGGAATGAGCAGTTCTTC.

This clone was seen a handful of times. The CDR3 DNA reads as TGTGCCAGCAGCTTGGTACAGGAGGGCCAGCCCCAGCATTTT. Translation: CASSLVQEGQPQHF. The rearrangement uses TRBV5-5 and TRBJ1-5; D is possibly TRBD1 (5 bases). This CDR3 region has 14 residues. Deletions cut 0 bases from V and 7 bases from J, with 11 bases between. CDR1 and CDR2 (germline): SGHKS, YYEKEE (reference sequence).

This clone appeared once. The chain links TRBV25-1 to TRBJ2-7; either TRBD1 or TRBD2 may fit D (5 bases each). V was shortened by 4 bases and J by 7 bases, with 14 bases between the two germline ends. CDR1 is MGHDK and CDR2 is SYGVNS in the germline V gene. The CDR3 is made up of 13 amino acids. DNA of the CDR3: TGTGCCAGCAGTGTTACCGGGACCCAAGAGCAGTACTTC. This sequence encodes CASSVTGTQEQYF.

J is TRBJ2-3 and V is TRBV30; D perhaps matches TRBD2 (6 bases). Trimming stripped 3 bases from V and 2 bases from J, with 9 bases between. CDR3 size: 13 residues. The germline V gene encodes CDR1 GTSNPN and CDR2 SVGIG (reference sequence). The CDR3 region has the DNA TGTGCCTGGAGCGGAGGGAACACAGATACGCAGTATTTT. Amino acids: CAWSGGNTDTQYF.

The rearrangement joins TRBV7-2 to TRBJ2-7; 7 bases match TRBD2. The CDR3 consists of 18 residues. From germline, CDR1 is SGHTA and CDR2 FQGNSA. V lost 0 bases to trimming and J lost 3 bases; unmatched junction nucleotides: 14. This CDR3 is CASSLASLAVGAYYEQYF. The CDR3, as DNA: TGTGCCAGCAGCTTAGCTTCTCTAGCGGTAGGGGCCTACTACGAGCAGTACTTC.

This clone appeared once. The V call is TRBV19, the J call TRBJ1-2; 10 bases match TRBD1. The germline V gene has CDR1 LNHDA and CDR2 SQIVND (reference sequence). The CDR3 contains 15 residues. J was trimmed by 7 bases and V by 5 bases; bases with no gene match: 10. The CDR3 nucleotides read TGTGCCAGTAGTCCAAGAACCGGGACAGGGGCTGGCTACACCTTC. This translates into CASSPRTGTGAGYTF. Full variable domain (rest looked up from reference TRBV19 and TRBJ1-2): DGGITQSPKYLFRKEGQNVTLSCEQNLNHDAMYWYRQDPGQGLRLIYYSQIVNDFQKGDIAEGYSVSREKKESFPLTVTSAQKNPTAFYLCASSPRTGTGAGYTFGSGTRLTVV.

The chain couples TRBV28 to TRBJ1-2; 7 nucleotides agree with TRBD1. V was pared by 3 bases and J by 4 bases, with 11 bases of the junction left unmatched. The CDR3 is 16 amino acids. CDR1 is MDHEN, CDR2 SYDVKM, per germline. CDR3 in DNA: TGTGCCAGCAGTTTCAACTTCCGGGACAGATTCTATGGCTACACCTTC. Translated: CASSFNFRDRFYGYTF.

J is TRBJ2-5 and V is TRBV21-1; the table calls TRBD2, which could not be checked here. TRBV21-1 is marked as a pseudogene. This CDR3 region has 16 residues. The CDR3 DNA follows: TGTGCCAGCAGCTCAGGACGGGGTAAGGCGGGAGAGACCCAGTACTTC. Translation: CASSSGRGKAGETQYF.

V and J are TRBV2 and TRBJ1-5, with D perhaps TRBD1 (5 bases). V was shortened by 1 base and J by 4 bases, with 11 bases between the two germline ends. Per germline, CDR1 SNHLY and CDR2 FYNNEI. The CDR3 is made up of 15 amino acids. The CDR3 loop reads CASSEEGRVNQPQHF. The CDR3 nucleotides read TGTGCCAGCAGTGAAGAAGGCAGGGTTAATCAGCCCCAGCATTTT.

The chain employs TRBV30 and TRBJ1-3, with 11 bases identical to TRBD1. Looked up from germline, CDR1 is GTSNPN and CDR2 is SVGIG (reference sequence). This CDR3 region has 15 residues. Germline trimming cut 7 bases from V and 2 bases from J; bases unmatched to any gene: 7. CDR3 sequence: CALRRDRGTGNTIYF. For the CDR3, the DNA is TGTGCCTTACGCCGGGACAGGGGGACTGGAAACACCATATATTTT.

V and J are TRBV6-5 and TRBJ2-1; maybe TRBD1 (5 bases). The length of the CDR3 is 14 residues. The V end was cut by 5 bases, the J end by 8 bases, with 16 bases between. Germline V gene sequence: CDR1 MNHEY, CDR2 SVGAGI. The CDR3 loop reads CASSQGKDADEQFF. For the CDR3, the DNA is TGTGCCAGCAGTCAGGGTAAGGATGCTGATGAGCAGTTCTTC.

The gene calls are TRBV28 and TRBJ2-5; D tentatively reads TRBD1 or TRBD2 (6 bases each). The CDR3 has 16 residues. The V gene's germline CDR1 is MDHEN and CDR2 SYDVKM. The V and J ends lost 5 bases and 4 bases respectively, with 20 bases between them. The CDR3 bases are TGTGCCAGCAGTCCATTACAGGGCAGGGGAGGAGAGACCCAGTACTTC. Translated, it gives CASSPLQGRGGETQYF.

V usage is TRBV19 and J usage is TRBJ1-4, with 8 bases that match TRBD1. Germline V gives CDR1 LNHDA, CDR2 SQIVND (reference sequence). V lost 6 bases and J lost 3; bases outside the gene matches: 9. The CDR3 is 16 amino acids. The CDR3: CASSPDRGPPNEKLFF. The CDR3 DNA reads TGTGCCAGTAGCCCCGACAGGGGTCCACCTAATGAAAAACTGTTTTTT.

V gene TRBV7-9 combines with J gene TRBJ2-1; D possibly corresponds to TRBD1 (6 bases). V gave up 2 bases and J gave up 5 bases, with 7 bases separating them. The CDR3 is 13 residues long. Germline V lookup: CDR1 SEHNR, CDR2 FQNEAQ (reference sequence). CDR3 DNA sequence: TGTGCCAGCAGCTTACAGGGGAACAATGAGCAGTTCTTC. Translated: CASSLQGNNEQFF.